This T cell receptor beta chain comes out of a study of human T cells and chemical hapten exposure. Overall study results and limits: Among expanded TCRs, significantly more large CDR3 similarity clusters formed than among controls.

This clonotype was seen at least ten times. Its antigen is as yet unknown. This sample's time point: pre-sensitization, week 0. Sample treatment: therapeutic diphenylcyclopropenone sensitization with weekly scalp DPC. Every patch test was put on after a blood sample was taken. Unfractionated whole blood yielded the extracted total RNA. V lost 3 bases, J lost 8 bases, and 8 bases lay in between. The CDR3 has 12 amino acids. The library put unique molecular identifiers onto individual cDNA molecules. TCRdb called the RACE reads again in MiXCR, with one record for every CDR3 protein. The sample includes 380,000 or so distinct CDR3 sequences, around 5.5% seen only once; the top ten take about 8.2%.

The V gene is TRBV12-3 or TRBV12-4, the J gene TRBJ1-5, with D possibly TRBD1 on 5 matching bases. This specimen was whole blood, taken in connection with sensitization to the hapten diphenylcyclopropenone (DPC). The clonotype was recovered from a woman aged 18-29 years with alopecia areata. Some clones in this sample may be carry-over from other donors' samples. Written as DNA, the CDR3 is TGTGCCAGCAGTTTGGGGCAGGAGCCCCAGCATTTT. It codes for CASSLGQEPQHF.